Listed here are 13 T cell receptor beta chains from one sample, sequenced in a study of OX40 agonist ivuxolimab in advanced cancers. Assay: immunoSEQ multiplex PCR; the TCRdb copy retains only in-frame clones and omits some. Found here are 22,000 or so clones, more than 80% of them singletons; the top ten hold roughly 24%. The specimen comprised CD4+ or CD8+ T cells sorted from blood, sampled in a trial of the OX40 agonist ivuxolimab. The source is an adult with an advanced solid tumor such as melanoma, head and neck, liver or kidney cancer.

There are a few counts of this clone. The V and J genes are TRBV19 and TRBJ2-2; D is uncertain. Trimming left V 6 bases short and J 4 bases short, with 6 bases between. Germline assignment: CDR1 LNHDA and CDR2 SQIVND (reference sequence). This CDR3 region has 12 residues. The CDR3 loop is CASSSLTGELFF. Written as DNA, the CDR3 is TGTGCCAGTAGCAGTCTCACCGGGGAGCTGTTTTTT.

The rearrangement joins TRBV7-3 to TRBJ1-2; 9 bases line up with TRBD1. V shed 4 bases, J shed 7 bases, and the junction held 1 base outside the gene matches. The CDR3 runs 12 residues. CDR1 and CDR2 from the germline V gene are SGHTA and FQGTGA. The CDR3 DNA reads as TGTGCCAGCAGCTCGGACAGGGGTGGCTACACCTTC. Residues: CASSSDRGGYTF.

This sequence joins TRBV9 and TRBJ2-2; the match to TRBD1 covers 7 bases. V dropped 0 bases and J dropped 7; count of bases not matched to a gene: 9. CDR1 is SGDLS and CDR2 is YYNGEE in the germline V gene. The CDR3 has 16 residues. Here the CDR3 reads CASSVEGTAEIGELFF. The DNA of the CDR3 is TGTGCCAGCAGCGTAGAGGGGACAGCGGAGATCGGGGAGCTGTTTTTT.

The CDR3: CASSVLGTSGRNEQFF. CDR3 coding DNA: TGTGCCAGCAGCGTACTCGGGACTAGCGGGAGGAATGAGCAGTTCTTC. The chain employs TRBV13 and TRBJ2-1; 15 bases are shared with TRBD2. The junction had 6 bases not matched to a gene; V was cut back by 5 bases and J by 7 bases. Germline V CDR1 and CDR2: PRHDT, FYEKMQ (reference sequence). The CDR3 length is 16 residues.

The chain recombines TRBV10-1 with TRBJ2-1; D might be TRBD1 or TRBD2, each matching 5 bases. CDR3 length: 14 residues. The germline V gene has CDR1 WNHNN and CDR2 SYGVQD (reference sequence). Trimming cost V 0 bases and J 6 bases, with 9 bases left between them. The CDR3 sequence is CASSESAGTNEQFF. As DNA, the CDR3 is TGCGCCAGCAGTGAGTCTGCCGGGACCAATGAGCAGTTCTTC.

The rearrangement uses TRBV7-9 and TRBJ2-7; weak D call: TRBD2 (6 bases). Deletions cut 10 bases from V and 1 base from J, with 14 bases between. The CDR3 covers 13 residues. Germline V gene data show CDR1 as SEHNR and CDR2 as FQNEAQ (reference sequence). CDR3 residues: CAINWGVSYEQYF. The CDR3, as DNA: TGTGCCATCAATTGGGGGGTATCCTACGAGCAGTACTTC. Together with reference TRBV7-9 and TRBJ2-7, the CDR3 gives the full variable domain: DTGVSQNPRHKITKRGQNVTFRCDPISEHNRLYWYRQTLGQGPEFLTYFQNEAQLEKSRLLSDRFSAERPKGSFSTLEIQRTEQGDSAMYLCAINWGVSYEQYFGPGTRLTVT.

CDR3 region: CASSFFRGTWNTEAFF. Here the CDR3 DNA reads TGTGCCAGCAGTTTTTTCAGGGGGACTTGGAACACTGAAGCTTTCTTT. The V call is TRBV27, the J call TRBJ1-1, with TRBD1 matching 7 bases. CDR3 length equals 16 residues. V was pared by 3 bases and J by 1 base, with 8 bases of the junction left unmatched. From germline, CDR1 is MNHEY and CDR2 SMNVEV (reference sequence).

CDR3 nucleotide sequence: TGTGCCAGCAGCCCGCCCTCGCGGGAGGGCCTTCGGACAGATACGCAGTATTTT. Its protein is CASSPPSREGLRTDTQYF. The rearrangement joins TRBV7-9 to TRBJ2-3; 9 bases are shared with TRBD2. The CDR3 has 18 residues. The germline gives CDR1 SEHNR, CDR2 FQNEAQ (reference sequence). The J segment lost 3 bases and the V segment lost 5 bases, leaving 15 bases of the junction unmatched.

Note on this clone: Other DNA sequences of this sample code for an identical CDR3. V gene TRBV19 combines with J gene TRBJ1-1, with D possibly being TRBD1 (5 bases). The germline V and J ends were trimmed by 3 bases and 2 bases, with 10 bases remaining between them. From germline, CDR1 is LNHDA and CDR2 SQIVND (reference sequence). The CDR3 has 14 amino acids. For the CDR3, the DNA is TGTGCCAGTAGTATTGGTCAGGGTAACACTGAAGCTTTCTTT. Its translation is CASSIGQGNTEAFF.

In nucleotides, the CDR3 is TGTGCCAGCTCACCTGGTAGCGGAGAGCAGTACTTC. The encoded protein is CASSPGSGEQYF. The chain employs TRBV18 and TRBJ2-7, with D maybe TRBD2 (6 bases). This CDR3 has 12 amino acids. The V end lost 3 bases, the J end lost 7 bases, and 10 bases lay between the germline ends. Per germline, CDR1 KGHSH and CDR2 LQKENI.

The J gene is TRBJ1-2, the V gene TRBV29-1; TRBD1 matches at 8 bases. Germline V gene data show CDR1 as SQVTM and CDR2 as ANQGSEA. This CDR3 is 15 amino acids long. J was trimmed by 6 bases and V by 0 bases; bases with no gene match: 9. The DNA of the CDR3 is TGCAGCGTTGAAGATCAGGGGGCAGGGGAAAATGGCTACACCTTC. Translation: CSVEDQGAGENGYTF.

A word on this clone: The CDR3 does not close with the conserved phenylalanine or tryptophan, likely indicating a read error. The chain links TRBV5-1 to TRBJ1-1; D not resolved. The CDR3 extends over 14 amino acids. V lost 4 bases, J lost 1 base, and 11 bases lay in between. CDR1 is SGHRS and CDR2 is YFSETQ in the germline V gene. CDR3 protein: CASSLIDGNTEAFS. As DNA, the CDR3 is TGCGCCAGCAGCCTAATAGACGGGAACACTGAAGCTTTCTCT.

Of note for this clone: Different DNA sequences within this sample yield the same CDR3. This rearrangement joins TRBV5-6 to TRBJ1-1; D remains unclear. V was cut by 4 bases and J by 3 bases, with 10 bases left in between. The germline CDR1 and CDR2 sequences are SGHDT and YYEEEE. This CDR3 is built from 13 residues. Here the CDR3 reads CASSLGTHTEAFF. The DNA for the CDR3 is TGTGCCAGCAGCCTGGGTACCCACACTGAAGCTTTCTTT.